This T cell receptor (beta chain) derives from a study of T cell repertoires in cytomegalovirus infection (dated by TCRdb to the late 2010s). Study-level background: The peptide stimulations were aimed at well-studied HLA-B-restricted epitopes as well as recently identified HLA-C-restricted CMV epitopes, whose presentation resists viral immunomodulation. The HLA type of each donor mattered for the analysis, because public TCR beta signatures pointed to carriage of CMV infection along with the matching HLA type.

This clonotype appeared a few times. Its antigen remains unidentified. No base qualities exist here, and no much larger clone lies one base off it. Paper-wide results and their limitations: Carriers of CMV infection plus the relevant HLA type were discriminated by the cumulative frequency of public TCR beta family members in the study cohort and in an independent approximately 400-donor cohort. The ex vivo response was dominated by HLA-C-restricted CMV-specific TCR beta clonotypes, and the single most frequent clonotype in two of eight donors was supplied by these HLA-C-restricted clonotypes.

In light of the paper, this sample's treatment or condition label describes: in vitro stimulation with specific CMV peptide epitopes to enrich CMV-specific T cells. TCRdb lists the instrument as Illumina HiSeq 1500. TCRdb trimmed the raw reads at Q25, called clones with MiXCR and kept productive beta chains. Here each entry gathers all rows of one CDR3 protein and keeps the most common genes and DNA. This sample holds 650,000 to 850,000 distinct CDR3 sequences; approximately 32% were observed only once. Approximately 14% of the sample is held by the ten biggest clonotypes. The specimen comprised cultured CD8+ T cells from PBMCs, sampled from culture after CMV antigen stimulation. The sequence was obtained from a human donor in good health (CMV status not recorded). Some clones in this sample may be carry-over from other donors' samples.

The bases read TGTGCCAGCAGCTCCACAGGGGGAAAGACTGAAGCTTTCTTT. This codes for CASSSTGGKTEAFF. Recombination connected TRBV7-9 to TRBJ1-1; the central 8 bases match TRBD1. From the cysteine up to the phenylalanine, the CDR3 has a length of 14 residues. Kept here is only the CDR3 DNA, which spans 42 bases and is read in frame from base 1. After removal of 4 bases from V and 5 bases from J, the junction retains 6 bases not matched to a gene. Taken from the germline V gene (reference sequence), the CDR1 and CDR2 loops are SEHNR and FQNEAQ.